Listed here are 17 T cell receptor beta chains from one sample, sequenced in a study of blood T cell repertoires in COVID-19. Sequenced by immunoSEQ multiplex PCR; TCRdb stores in-frame clones only, minus some. Of more than 250,000 clones listed, around 86% are singletons. Sequencing was performed on peripheral blood. These receptors were collected from a man over 45 with active or convalescent COVID-19.

This chain links TRBV27 with TRBJ2-1, with 7 bases that match TRBD2. CDR1 and CDR2 (germline): MNHEY, SMNVEV (reference sequence). V dropped 0 bases and J dropped 5; count of bases not matched to a gene: 16. This CDR3 is 19 amino acids long. The CDR3 loop is CASSLSPGGRMQHNNEQFF. The DNA of the CDR3 is TGTGCCAGCAGTTTATCTCCGGGGGGAAGGATGCAACACAACAATGAGCAGTTCTTC.

This clone appeared a single time. This chain joins TRBV5-8 and TRBJ2-1; 14 bases are shared with TRBD2. V gave up 1 base and J gave up 9 bases; unmatched junction bases: 9. This CDR3 has 17 residues. The germline V gene has CDR1 SGHTS and CDR2 YDEGEE. DNA of the CDR3: TGTGCCAGCAGCTTGCGACTAGCGGGGGGGATAGGCTTTGAGCAGTTCTTC. Protein sequence: CASSLRLAGGIGFEQFF.

V gene TRBV10-2 combines with J gene TRBJ2-2; D perhaps matches TRBD2 (5 bases). Trimming took off 3 bases at V and 3 bases at J, with 11 bases between the two ends. The CDR3 spans 15 residues. Germline V gene lookup returns CDR1 WSHSY and CDR2 SAAADI. The CDR3 nucleotides read TGCGCCAGCAGTGAAAGGGAGACGGACACCGGGGAGCTGTTTTTT. Protein: CASSERETDTGELFF.

The chain carries TRBV6-5 and TRBJ2-3, with TRBD2 matching 7 bases. J was trimmed by 8 bases and V by 0 bases; bases with no gene match: 11. The CDR3 loop spans 16 amino acids. Germline-derived CDR1 and CDR2 are MNHEY and SVGAGI. The CDR3 nucleotides read TGTGCCAGCAGTTACTCTACTAGCGCCGCTAGGGGTACGCAGTATTTT. Its protein product is CASSYSTSAARGTQYF.

The rearrangement links TRBV12-3 or TRBV12-4 to TRBJ1-2; possible D gene TRBD1, 5 bases. There are 13 residues in the CDR3. Trimming stripped 5 bases from V and 8 bases from J, with 15 bases between. Here the CDR3 DNA reads TGTGCCAGCAGTGAAGACAGCACGGTAGGCTACACCTTC. Amino acid sequence: CASSEDSTVGYTF.

The chain combines TRBV25-1 with TRBJ1-1, with 9 bases that match TRBD1. The CDR3 runs to 17 residues. Germline V gene data show CDR1 as MGHDK and CDR2 as SYGVNS. Unmatched junction bases numbered 11, after V lost 2 bases and J lost 4 bases. The CDR3 DNA is TGTGCCAGCAGTGAAGACAAAGGGACAGGGTTTTTCACTGAAGCTTTCTTT. Its protein is CASSEDKGTGFFTEAFF. The full variable domain, completed using reference TRBV25-1 and TRBJ1-1, is EADIYQTPRYLVIGTGKKITLECSQTMGHDKMYWYQQDPGMELHLIHYSYGVNSTEKGDLSSESTVSRIRTEHFPLTLESARPSHTSQYLCASSEDKGTGFFTEAFFGQGTRLTVV.

The chain recombines TRBV28 with TRBJ1-1, with D hard to call. The CDR3 length is 14 residues. The germline V gene encodes CDR1 MDHEN and CDR2 SYDVKM. Trimming stripped 6 bases from V and 1 base from J, with 12 bases between. CDR3 nucleotides: TGTGCCAGCAGGCCGGGTCAGCGGAACACTGAAGCTTTCTTT. Encoded protein: CASRPGQRNTEAFF. The variable domain in full, completed from reference TRBV28 and TRBJ1-1, reads DVKVTQSSRYLVKRTGEKVFLECVQDMDHENMFWYRQDPGLGLRLIYFSYDVKMKEKGDIPEGYSVSREKKERFSLILESASTNQTSMYLCASRPGQRNTEAFFGQGTRLTVV.

The J gene is TRBJ2-7, the V gene TRBV7-9; 7 nucleotides line up with TRBD1. This CDR3 region has 15 residues. CDR1 SEHNR and CDR2 FQNEAQ come from the germline V gene (reference sequence). Losses at the gene ends were 4 bases for V and 2 bases for J; bases not matched to a gene: 8. DNA for the CDR3: TGTGCCAGCAGCTCGGGACAGCCCGGGCCCTACGAGCAGTACTTC. Protein product: CASSSGQPGPYEQYF.

The rearrangement uses TRBV5-6 and TRBJ1-6; D possibly corresponds to TRBD1 (5 bases). The CDR3 length is 17 residues. Trimming took 3 bases from V and 7 from J, leaving 20 bases between them. Germline assignment: CDR1 SGHDT and CDR2 YYEEEE. The CDR3 sequence: CASSWGPGLGGNSPLHF. The CDR3 nucleotides read TGTGCCAGCAGCTGGGGCCCAGGGTTGGGAGGAAATTCACCCCTCCACTTT.

In its sample, this clone was seen once. This rearrangement joins TRBV6-5 to TRBJ1-6, with D perhaps TRBD1 (5 bases). CDR1 MNHEY and CDR2 SVGAGI come from the germline V gene. V lost 4 bases and J 4 bases, leaving 8 bases between the germline ends. The CDR3 has 14 residues. In DNA form, the CDR3 reads TGTGCCAGCAGTTTAGGGGAATATAATTCACCCCTCCACTTT. This translates into CASSLGEYNSPLHF.

The chain combines TRBV5-1 with TRBJ1-3; the D is unclear. Germline V gene lookup returns CDR1 SGHRS and CDR2 YFSETQ. V lost 4 bases, J lost 4 bases, and 9 bases lay in between. CDR3 size: 13 residues. DNA of the CDR3: TGCGCCAGCAGCCCAGGTGGCGGAAACACCATATATTTT. Its translation: CASSPGGGNTIYF.

The gene calls are TRBV18 and TRBJ1-3, with D possibly TRBD1 on 6 matching bases. V shed 5 bases and J shed 0 bases, with 11 bases lying between them. The CDR3 length is 15 residues. CDR1 KGHSH and CDR2 LQKENI come from the germline V gene. The CDR3 protein is CASSEQDSSGNTIYF. The CDR3 bases are TGTGCCAGCTCAGAGCAGGACAGCTCTGGAAACACCATATATTTT.

This chain joins TRBV15 and TRBJ2-3, with a weak D call TRBD2 (5 bases). The CDR3 runs to 17 residues. V lost 3 bases, J lost 2 bases, and 18 bases lay in between. Germline-derived CDR1 and CDR2 are LNHNV and YYDKDF (reference sequence). This CDR3 is CATSRGASGSSTDTQYF. Written as DNA, the CDR3 is TGTGCCACCAGCAGGGGAGCCTCGGGGAGCTCCACAGATACGCAGTATTTT.

The CDR3 loop is CASSLAAESYEQYF. Written as DNA, the CDR3 is TGCGCCAGCAGCCTTGCGGCAGAGTCCTACGAGCAGTACTTC. The chain has TRBV5-1 and TRBJ2-7, with no clear D. Trimming shortened V by 4 bases and J by 1 base, and 12 bases separated the two germline ends. The CDR3 has 14 residues. Germline loops: CDR1 SGHRS, CDR2 YFSETQ.

The CDR3 bases are TGTGCCAGCAGTCAGGACAGGGGATCTGAAGCTTTCTTT. Amino acid sequence: CASSQDRGSEAFF. The gene calls are TRBV27 and TRBJ1-1, with 9 bases fitting TRBD1. Germline values: CDR1 MNHEY, CDR2 SMNVEV (reference sequence). V gave up 5 bases and J gave up 6 bases; unmatched junction bases: 4. The CDR3 totals 13 residues.

This clone is a singleton in its sample. The chain uses TRBV18 and TRBJ1-3; 7 nucleotides match TRBD1. The CDR3 sequence is 15 residues long. The V gene end was trimmed by 3 bases and the J gene end by 1 base; junction bases not matched to a gene: 3. In germline, CDR1 is KGHSH, CDR2 LQKENI. In nucleotides, the CDR3 is TGTGCCAGCTCACCTGGGACAGATTCTGGAAACACCATATATTTT. This translates into CASSPGTDSGNTIYF.

The chain couples TRBV4-2 to TRBJ2-7; 8 bases fit TRBD1. The CDR3 runs 16 residues. Trimming cost V 2 bases and J 7 bases; bases outside gene matches: 13. Germline V gene data show CDR1 as LGHNA and CDR2 as YNFKEQ. The CDR3 bases are TGTGCCAGCAGCCAAACGGCAAGGACAGGGTCTCGAGAGCAGTACTTC. Translated, it gives CASSQTARTGSREQYF.